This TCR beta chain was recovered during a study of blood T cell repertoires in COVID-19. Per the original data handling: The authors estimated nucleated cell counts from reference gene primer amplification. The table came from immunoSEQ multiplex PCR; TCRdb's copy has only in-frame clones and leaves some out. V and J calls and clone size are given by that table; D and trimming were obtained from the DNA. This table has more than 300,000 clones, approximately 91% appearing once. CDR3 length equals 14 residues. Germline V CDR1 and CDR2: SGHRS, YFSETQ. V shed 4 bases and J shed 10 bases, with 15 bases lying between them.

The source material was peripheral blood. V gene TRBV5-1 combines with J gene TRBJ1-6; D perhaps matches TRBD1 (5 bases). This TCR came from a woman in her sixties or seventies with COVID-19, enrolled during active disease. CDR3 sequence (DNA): TGCGCCAGCAGCATTGGGGCAGTGTACTCACCCCTCCACTTT. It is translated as CASSIGAVYSPLHF.